The clone carrying this TCR beta chain was detected only a few times. What it binds is unknown. The data were obtained in a study of cytomegalovirus exposure and HLA in healthy donors. Study-wide points: Earlier analysis looked at TCR beta V segments, and most were productive about 90% or about 30% of the time.

V was pared by 0 bases and J by 8 bases, with 14 bases between. The CDR3 has 15 amino acids. Vbeta (60) and Jbeta (13) primers were used in the PCR. TCRdb's table, derived via immunoSEQ multiplex PCR, lists solely in-frame clones and lacks some. Of hundreds of thousands of clones listed, approximately 82% are singletons. The sample taken for sequencing was PBMCs. The V call is TRBV23-1, the J call TRBJ2-1; tentative D call: TRBD2 (6 bases). TRBV23-1 is flagged as an ORF with uncertain function. The receptor was isolated from a man between 18 and 35 years old in good health and CMV-seronegative. CDR3 protein: CASSQSRDHGDEQFF. CDR3 bases: TGCGCCAGCAGTCAATCGCGGGATCATGGCGATGAGCAGTTCTTC.